The sequence of this T cell receptor (beta chain) was determined in a study of blood T cell repertoires in COVID-19. Study-level information: The samples span acute and convalescent COVID-19 from the United States, Italy and Spain. T cells, B-cell-depleted T cells, or PBMCs supplied cDNA or gDNA.

The germline V gene has CDR1 SGHKS and CDR2 YYEKEE (reference sequence). After removal of 0 bases from V and 2 bases from J, the junction contained 7 bases not matched to a gene. This CDR3 region has 17 residues. It was during active infection that Seattle patients were enrolled and then longitudinally followed. Authors' data handling: Scientists estimated how many nucleated cells there were by amplifying reference gene primers. The method was immunoSEQ multiplex PCR; TCRdb's version includes in-frame clones alone and lacks a portion of them. The V and J calls and clone size were taken over from that table, and D and trimming were inferred from the DNA. The table includes around 480,000 clones, about 91% detected once.

The rearrangement uses TRBV5-5 and TRBJ2-3; 9 bases map to TRBD2. The TCR sequence derives from a woman in her fifties or sixties with COVID-19, enrolled during active disease. The sample consisted of peripheral blood. Written as DNA, the CDR3 is TGTGCCAGCAGCTTGGGGCTAGCGGGACGATTCACAGATACGCAGTATTTT. It is translated as CASSLGLAGRFTDTQYF.